This T cell receptor (beta chain) was observed in a study of identical twins. General study findings and limits: High-abundance cord blood beta clonotypes had fewer insertions; memory repertoires showed none. Analyses based on zero insertions could be partly confounded by invariant MAIT and iNKT cells. Conclusions were based on cross-sectional statistical analysis, without following the same donors.

After template switching added a universal primer site, the resulting cDNA carried unique molecular identifiers. TCRdb redid the calling of the 5' RACE reads with MiXCR, one entry per CDR3 protein. The data show some 330,000 distinct CDR3 sequences, 8.5% to 10% seen once. On this clonotype itself: No antigen is known for it.

V was trimmed by 0 bases and J by 9 bases, leaving 15 bases between them. The CDR3 is made up of 15 amino acids. What was sequenced was naive T cells sorted from blood. This TCR was sampled from a woman aged 45-59 years in good health. The gene calls are TRBV12-3 or TRBV12-4 and TRBJ2-1, with TRBD2 as a possible D gene (6 bases). The CDR3 reads CASSLAPGSSVEQFF. The CDR3 DNA reads TGTGCCAGCAGTTTAGCGCCCGGGAGTAGTGTTGAGCAGTTCTTC.